Given below is one T cell receptor beta chain in context. No antigen is known for it. This record belongs to a study of identical twins. TCRdb used MiXCR to reprocess the 5' RACE reads, holding one entry per CDR3 protein. The sample includes about 730,000 distinct CDR3 sequences, around 20% of them seen just once. Trimming removed 2 bases at V and 7 bases at J, with 9 bases between. The CDR3 sequence is 12 residues long. The V gene's germline CDR1 is GTSNPN and CDR2 SVGIG (reference sequence). Findings of the study overall: Interpretation of the results relied on cross-sectional statistical analysis and not on following the same donors.

The sample was also linked to a second study, of T cells expressing NK-cell markers. That source reports: In the group of eight sequenced donors, seven were HCMV-seropositive and one was seronegative. In a group of several donors, dominant NKG2C+ clonotypes represented roughly 1.0-7.5% of CD8+ T cells.

V and J are TRBV30 and TRBJ2-1, with D unclear. The sequencing sample was made of PBMCs. The sequence came from a woman between 18 and 30 years old in good health. CDR3 DNA: TGTGCCTGGAGTTTTTTCCAGAATGAGCAGTTCTTC. This encodes CAWSFFQNEQFF.